This TCR beta chain was recorded in a study of T cells after yellow fever vaccination. Findings and caveats of the study: Clonotypes shared by both compartments, CD4 and CD8, made up a small share. The secondary response peaked faster, at day 5 versus 15, but was weaker.

Making TCR cDNA involved 5'RACE template switching, which added UMIs and a universal primer site. Using its own MiXCR run on the 5' RACE reads, TCRdb lists one record per CDR3 protein. Among a few hundred thousand distinct CDR3 sequences listed, around 7% were seen once. About this clonotype: Its antigen is unidentified. The junction departs from the called germline gene at one end, perhaps through a read error.

Germline V gives CDR1 SQVTM, CDR2 ANQGSEA. The CDR3 has 12 residues. Sample: PBMCs, taken roughly 45 days after the first yellow fever vaccination. The V call is TRBV29-1, the J call TRBJ1-1, with D possibly TRBD1 on 5 matching bases. This sequence originates from a man aged 18 to 35 who received the YFV17D yellow fever vaccine. This CDR3 reads CSVVGDDTKAFF. CDR3 DNA: TGCAGCGTTGTCGGGGACGACACTAAAGCTTTCTTT.